These 19 T cell receptor beta chains share one sample of origin, sequenced in a study of long-term antiretroviral therapy in people with HIV. Runs used v3.0 of the immunoSEQ assay and were done at survey level. The method was immunoSEQ multiplex PCR; TCRdb's version includes in-frame clones alone and lacks a portion of them. The sample contains about 24,000 clones, around 83% of which appear only once. Sequencing was performed on unsorted PBMCs, taken 3 years after starting antiretroviral therapy. Receptors were obtained from a man aged 50 to 59 with HIV.

The chain recombines TRBV14 with TRBJ1-4, with 10 positions matching TRBD1. CDR1 is SGHDN and CDR2 is FVKESK in the germline V gene. The CDR3 is made up of 16 amino acids. Trimming removed 2 bases from V and 10 bases from J; junction bases left unmatched: 10. CDR3 region: CASSQTYRDRGGKLFF. The CDR3 region has the DNA TGTGCCAGCAGCCAAACCTACCGGGACAGGGGAGGAAAACTGTTTTTT.

This clone appeared once. This rearrangement joins TRBV27 to TRBJ1-5; 7 bases align to TRBD1. Germline trimming cut 6 bases from V and 5 bases from J; bases unmatched to any gene: 7. Germline CDR1 is MNHEY and CDR2 is SMNVEV (reference sequence). The CDR3 length is 14 residues. In DNA, the CDR3 is TGTGCCAGCAGCCAGGGGGAAGACCATCAGCCCCAGCATTTT. Its translation is CASSQGEDHQPQHF.

The CDR3 region is CASSSSLSSYNEQFF. The CDR3 DNA reads as TGTGCCAGCAGCTCCTCCCTGAGCTCCTACAATGAGCAGTTCTTC. The genes are TRBV5-4 and TRBJ2-1; D remains unclear. V dropped 3 bases and J dropped 0 bases, with 10 bases sitting between them. Germline CDR1 is SGHNT and CDR2 is YYREEE (reference sequence). There are 15 residues in the CDR3.

The chain uses TRBV5-1 and TRBJ1-6, with D perhaps matching TRBD1 (5 bases). The CDR3 sequence is 15 residues long. CDR1 is SGHRS and CDR2 is YFSETQ in the germline V gene. V lost 0 bases, J lost 9 bases, and 13 bases lay in between. CDR3: CASSLVAQGSSPLHF. CDR3 in DNA: TGCGCCAGCAGCTTGGTTGCGCAGGGCAGTTCACCCCTCCACTTT.

V gene TRBV19 combines with J gene TRBJ1-1; a possible D gene is TRBD1 (5 bases). The CDR3 loop spans 11 amino acids. With 3 bases removed from V and 10 bases from J, the gap between germline ends came to 9 bases. Germline values: CDR1 LNHDA, CDR2 SQIVND (reference sequence). The CDR3 DNA sequence: TGTGCCAGTAGTATCAGGGTAGGAGCTTTCTTT. Translation gives CASSIRVGAFF.

In this sample, this clone turned up once. V gene TRBV4-1 combines with J gene TRBJ1-5; no definite D call. CDR3 length equals 13 residues. Trimming took 8 bases from V and 5 from J, leaving 13 bases between them. Looked up from germline, CDR1 is MGHRA and CDR2 is YSYEKL. The CDR3 nucleotides read TGCGCCAGCGGGCGCTGGCGAGATCAGCCCCAGCATTTT. Translated, it gives CASGRWRDQPQHF.

V gene TRBV7-9 combines with J gene TRBJ1-2, with D unclear. CDR1 is SEHNR and CDR2 is FQNEAQ in the germline V gene (reference sequence). This CDR3 contains 13 residues. The V end lost 2 bases, the J end lost 6 bases, and 10 bases lay between the germline ends. The CDR3 DNA reads as TGTGCCAGCAGCTTACAGGAATGGGATGGCTACACCTTC. This translates into CASSLQEWDGYTF.

The chain uses TRBV18 and TRBJ1-1, with a weak D call TRBD1 (5 bases). V lost 4 bases and J lost 1, with 7 bases in between. The germline V gene has CDR1 KGHSH and CDR2 LQKENI. The CDR3 length is 13 residues. Here the CDR3 reads CASSLGANTEAFF. CDR3 DNA sequence: TGTGCCAGCTCACTTGGGGCGAACACTGAAGCTTTCTTT.

The J gene is TRBJ2-6, the V gene TRBV5-6; 9 nucleotides match TRBD1. V shed 5 bases and J 3 bases; nucleotides not matched to a gene: 12. Germline assignment: CDR1 SGHDT and CDR2 YYEEEE. The CDR3 has 18 amino acids. Here the CDR3 DNA reads TGTGCCAGCAGACGGGACAGGGACTCGACGGGTGGGGCCAACGTCCTGACTTTC. Its translation: CASRRDRDSTGGANVLTF.

This clone has just one count. V usage is TRBV6-1 and J usage is TRBJ2-1; 7 nucleotides match TRBD2. V trimming: 2 bases; J trimming: 10 bases; junction bases outside the gene matches: 5. The CDR3 consists of 13 residues. Germline V CDR1 and CDR2: MNHNS, SASEGT. CDR3 in amino acids: CASSELAGWEQFF. The CDR3 bases are TGTGCCAGCAGTGAATTAGCGGGTTGGGAGCAGTTCTTC.

The chain couples TRBV7-9 to TRBJ2-5; no definite D call. Germline V gene data show CDR1 as SEHNR and CDR2 as FQNEAQ (reference sequence). Deletions cut 3 bases from V and 1 base from J, with 12 bases between. CDR3 size: 15 residues. The CDR3 bases are TGTGCCAGCAGCTTTAGTGGGCAGTCCCAAGAGACCCAGTACTTC. It codes for CASSFSGQSQETQYF.

V is TRBV11-3 and J is TRBJ1-1; perhaps TRBD1 as D (5 bases). The CDR3 has 15 amino acids. Trimming stripped 5 bases from V and 0 bases from J, with 13 bases between. From germline, CDR1 is SGHNT and CDR2 YENEEA. This CDR3 reads CASSLGGAMNTEAFF. The CDR3 region has the DNA TGTGCCAGCAGCCTAGGTGGGGCCATGAACACTGAAGCTTTCTTT.

The V and J genes are TRBV20-1 and TRBJ1-1; D gene ambiguous. The length of the CDR3 is 11 residues. The germline V gene encodes CDR1 DFQATT and CDR2 SNEGSKA (reference sequence). With 4 bases removed from V and 8 bases from J, the gap between germline ends came to 11 bases. The CDR3 is CSAKRASEAFF. In DNA form, the CDR3 reads TGCAGTGCTAAGCGGGCTTCCGAAGCTTTCTTT.

The V and J genes are TRBV5-1 and TRBJ1-1; D is unresolved. The germline V gene has CDR1 SGHRS and CDR2 YFSETQ. The germline V and J ends were trimmed by 0 bases and 1 base, with 4 bases remaining between them. There are 13 residues in the CDR3. CDR3 DNA: TGCGCCAGCAGCTTGGGACCGAACACTGAAGCTTTCTTT. Protein sequence: CASSLGPNTEAFF.

This chain joins TRBV7-9 and TRBJ1-1; 11 bases agree with TRBD1. The CDR3 loop spans 15 amino acids. CDR1 is SEHNR and CDR2 is FQNEAQ in the germline V gene (reference sequence). The V gene end was trimmed by 3 bases and the J gene end by 3 bases; junction bases not matched to a gene: 3. CDR3 region: CASSLGTGGDTEAFF. DNA of the CDR3: TGTGCCAGCAGCTTGGGGACAGGGGGGGACACTGAAGCTTTCTTT.

V and J are TRBV10-1 and TRBJ2-1, with 16 positions matching TRBD2. Per germline, CDR1 WNHNN and CDR2 SYGVQD (reference sequence). The CDR3 totals 18 residues. V lost 4 bases to trimming and J lost 1 base; unmatched junction nucleotides: 4. CDR3 sequence (DNA): TGCGCCAGCAGTGTGGGACTAGCGGGGGGGATATCCTACAATGAGCAGTTCTTC. Translating gives CASSVGLAGGISYNEQFF.

The chain recombines TRBV27 with TRBJ2-1; 9 bases align to TRBD2. The CDR3 length is 14 residues. The J segment lost 6 bases and the V segment lost 5 bases, leaving 5 bases of the junction unmatched. Per the germline V gene, CDR1 is MNHEY and CDR2 is SMNVEV (reference sequence). CDR3 DNA: TGTGCCAGCAGTCAAGGGACTAGCCCCAATGAGCAGTTCTTC. Its protein product is CASSQGTSPNEQFF.

V gene TRBV11-3 combines with J gene TRBJ2-5; D is possibly TRBD2 (6 bases). CDR3 length: 14 amino acids. The V and J ends lost 2 bases and 5 bases respectively, with 12 bases between them. CDR1 is SGHNT, CDR2 YENEEA, per germline. CDR3 sequence: CASSLYGREETQYF. The CDR3 DNA sequence: TGTGCCAGCAGCTTATACGGGAGAGAGGAGACCCAGTACTTC.

V usage is TRBV5-8 and J usage is TRBJ1-4, with TRBD1 as a possible D gene (5 bases). The germline V gene encodes CDR1 SGHTS and CDR2 YDEGEE. V lost 4 bases, J lost 7 bases, and 20 bases lay in between. CDR3 size: 16 residues. The CDR3 DNA follows: TGTGCCAGCAGCAAAGGAATCGTAGGGGTTAGTGAAAAACTGTTTTTT. It encodes CASSKGIVGVSEKLFF.